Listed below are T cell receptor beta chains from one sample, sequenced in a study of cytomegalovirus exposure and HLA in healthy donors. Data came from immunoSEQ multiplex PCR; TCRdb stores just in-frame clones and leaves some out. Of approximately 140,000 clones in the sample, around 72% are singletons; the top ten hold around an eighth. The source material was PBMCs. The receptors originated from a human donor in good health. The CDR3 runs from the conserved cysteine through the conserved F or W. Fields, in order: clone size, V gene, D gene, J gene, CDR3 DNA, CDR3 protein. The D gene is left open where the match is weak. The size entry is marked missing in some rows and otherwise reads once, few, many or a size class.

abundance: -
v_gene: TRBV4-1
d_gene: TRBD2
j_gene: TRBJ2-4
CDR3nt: TGCGCCAGCAGCCAAGGACTAGCGGGAGGGCCTGTCAAAAACATTCAGTACTTC
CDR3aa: CASSQGLAGGPVKNIQYF

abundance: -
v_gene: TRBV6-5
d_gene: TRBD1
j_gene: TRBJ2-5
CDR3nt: TGTGCCAGCACAAACGGACAGGGGCATAGGGAGACCCAGTACTTC
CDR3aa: CASTNGQGHRETQYF

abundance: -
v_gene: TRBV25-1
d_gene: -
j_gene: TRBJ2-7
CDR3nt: TGTGCCAGCAGTGAATTTGAGACTAGCTACGAGCAGTACTTC
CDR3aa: CASSEFETSYEQYF

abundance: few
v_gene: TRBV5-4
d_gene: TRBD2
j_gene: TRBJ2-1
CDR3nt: TGTGCCAGCAGCTCCGGACTAGCGGGAGGGCGAGGCTACAATGAGCAGTTCTTC
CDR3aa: CASSSGLAGGRGYNEQFF

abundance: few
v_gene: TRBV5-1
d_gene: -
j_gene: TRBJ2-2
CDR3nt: TGCGCCAGCAGCTTGGATCAGGTTCTGAACACCGGGGAGCTGTTTTTT
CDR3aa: CASSLDQVLNTGELFF

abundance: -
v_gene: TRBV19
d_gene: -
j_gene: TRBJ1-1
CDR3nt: TGTGCCAGTAACCAGGGGTCGAACACTGAAGCTTTCTTT
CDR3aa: CASNQGSNTEAFF

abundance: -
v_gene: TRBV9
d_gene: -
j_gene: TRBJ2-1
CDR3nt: TGTGCCAGCAGCCCCAGCGTAAATGAGCAGTTCTTC
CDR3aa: CASSPSVNEQFF

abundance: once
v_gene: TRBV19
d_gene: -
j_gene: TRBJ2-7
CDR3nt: TGTGCCAGTTCTAGGGAGCTCTCTTCCTACGAGCAGTACTTC
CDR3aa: CASSRELSSYEQYF

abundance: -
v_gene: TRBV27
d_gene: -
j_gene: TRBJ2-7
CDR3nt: TGTGCCAGCAGTTTTGCGGGGTACGAGCAGTACTTC
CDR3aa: CASSFAGYEQYF

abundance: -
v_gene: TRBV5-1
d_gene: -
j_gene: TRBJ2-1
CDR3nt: TGCGCCAGCAGCTTGGCTCGGGGGTCCTACAATGAGCAGTTCTTC
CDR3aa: CASSLARGSYNEQFF

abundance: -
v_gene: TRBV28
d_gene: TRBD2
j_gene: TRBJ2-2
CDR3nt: TGTGCCAGCAGTTTAGAGTGGCTAGCGGGAGTTAAAGGCGGGGAGCTGTTTTTT
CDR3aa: CASSLEWLAGVKGGELFF

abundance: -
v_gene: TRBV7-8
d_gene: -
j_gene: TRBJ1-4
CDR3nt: TGTGCCAGCAGCAATGATATCTATGGTTTACCCGGAAAACTGTTTTTT
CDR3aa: CASSNDIYGLPGKLFF

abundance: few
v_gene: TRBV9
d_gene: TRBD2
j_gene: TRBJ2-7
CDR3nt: TGTGCCAGCAGCGTAGCTGCGGGAGTGGTCTACGAGCAGTACTTC
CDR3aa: CASSVAAGVVYEQYF

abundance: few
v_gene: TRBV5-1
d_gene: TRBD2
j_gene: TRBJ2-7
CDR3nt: TGCGCCAGCAGCCCCTCACCTAGCGGGACCTCCTACGAGCAGTACTTC
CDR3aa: CASSPSPSGTSYEQYF

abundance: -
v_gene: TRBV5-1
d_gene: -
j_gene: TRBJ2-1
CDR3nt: TGCGCCAGCAGCTTTACAGGGACCAATGAGCAGTTCTTC
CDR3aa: CASSFTGTNEQFF

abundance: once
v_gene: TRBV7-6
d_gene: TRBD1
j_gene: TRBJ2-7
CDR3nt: TGTGCCAGCAGCTATAGAACAGGGGAAGCCTACGAGCAGTACTTC
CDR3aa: CASSYRTGEAYEQYF

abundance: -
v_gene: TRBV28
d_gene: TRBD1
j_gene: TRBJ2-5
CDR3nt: TGTGCCAGCAGTTTTCCCGACAGGGGCGTGACCCAGTACTTC
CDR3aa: CASSFPDRGVTQYF

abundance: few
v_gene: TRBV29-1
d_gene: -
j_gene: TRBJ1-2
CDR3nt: TGCAGCGTTGAAGAGTCGGGTGGCTACACCTTC
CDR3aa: CSVEESGGYTF

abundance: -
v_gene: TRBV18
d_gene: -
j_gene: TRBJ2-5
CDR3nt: TGTGCCAGCTCACCGCGGGGCACCCAAGAGACCCAGTACTTC
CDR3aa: CASSPRGTQETQYF

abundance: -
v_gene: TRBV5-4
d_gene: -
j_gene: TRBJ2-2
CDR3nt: TGTGCCAGCAGCCCGATTGAGGGCTTGAACACCGGGGAGCTGTTTTTT
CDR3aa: CASSPIEGLNTGELFF

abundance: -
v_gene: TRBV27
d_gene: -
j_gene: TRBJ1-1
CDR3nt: TGTGCCAGCAGTTTATGGTCAGGGACACAGACTGAAGCTTTCTTT
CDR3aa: CASSLWSGTQTEAFF

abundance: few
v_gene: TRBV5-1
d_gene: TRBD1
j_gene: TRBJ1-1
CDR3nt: TGCGCCAGCAGCTGGACAGGGACTGAAGCTTTCTTT
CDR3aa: CASSWTGTEAFF

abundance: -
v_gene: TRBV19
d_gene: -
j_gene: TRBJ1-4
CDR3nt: TGTGCCAGTAGTCCCCTGGGTGCCGGGTCGAGCACTAATGAAAAACTGTTTTTT
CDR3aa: CASSPLGAGSSTNEKLFF

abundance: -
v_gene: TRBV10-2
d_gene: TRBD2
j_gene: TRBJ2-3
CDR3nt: TGCGCCAGCAGTGAGTCGTTAGCGGGGGGCTCAGATACGCAGTATTTT
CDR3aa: CASSESLAGGSDTQYF

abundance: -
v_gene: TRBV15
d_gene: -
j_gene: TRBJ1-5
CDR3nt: TGTGCCACCTCAGAGGGCCGGGGGCAGCCCCAGCATTTT
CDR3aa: CATSEGRGQPQHF

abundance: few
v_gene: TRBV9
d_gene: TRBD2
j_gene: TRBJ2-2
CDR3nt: TGTGCCAGCAGCGTAGCTCGGGGCCTAGCGGGAGACACCGGGGAGCTGTTTTTT
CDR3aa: CASSVARGLAGDTGELFF

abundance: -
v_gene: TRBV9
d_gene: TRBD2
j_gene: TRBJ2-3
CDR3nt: TGTGCCAGCAGCCCTAGCGGGAGTGCAGATACGCAGTATTTT
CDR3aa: CASSPSGSADTQYF

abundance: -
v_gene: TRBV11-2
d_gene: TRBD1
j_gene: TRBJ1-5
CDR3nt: TGTGCCAGCAGCCCCGGGACAGGGTATCAGCCCCAGCATTTT
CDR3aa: CASSPGTGYQPQHF

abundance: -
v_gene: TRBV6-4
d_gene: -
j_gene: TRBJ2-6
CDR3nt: TGTGCCAGCAGTGACAGGAGGTGGGGAATTATTGGGGCCAACGTCCTGACTTTC
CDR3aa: CASSDRRWGIIGANVLTF

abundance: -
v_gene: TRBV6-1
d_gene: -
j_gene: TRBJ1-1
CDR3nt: TGTGCCAGCAGTGAATCGGGGGGCGCAGGAAACACTGAAGCTTTCTTT
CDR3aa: CASSESGGAGNTEAFF

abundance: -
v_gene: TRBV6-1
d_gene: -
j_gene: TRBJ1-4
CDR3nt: TGTGCCAGCAGCGACATACAGGGAACTAATGAAAAACTGTTTTTT
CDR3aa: CASSDIQGTNEKLFF

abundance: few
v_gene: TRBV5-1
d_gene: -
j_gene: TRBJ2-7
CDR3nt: TGCGCCAGCAGCTTGGGACTCGACTCCTACGAGCAGTACTTC
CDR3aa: CASSLGLDSYEQYF

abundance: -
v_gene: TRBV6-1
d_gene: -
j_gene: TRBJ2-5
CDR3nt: TGTGCCAGCAGCCCCTATGGGAGTGTCGGGGAGACCCAGTACTTC
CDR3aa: CASSPYGSVGETQYF

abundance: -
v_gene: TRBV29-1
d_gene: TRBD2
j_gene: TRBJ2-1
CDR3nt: TGCAGCGTTAGCGGGAGGGCCTACAATGAGCAGTTCTTC
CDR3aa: CSVSGRAYNEQFF

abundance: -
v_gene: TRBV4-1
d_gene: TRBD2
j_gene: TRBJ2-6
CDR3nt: TGCGCCAGCAGCCAAGAACTAGCGTTGGGGGCCAACGTCCTGACTTTC
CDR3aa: CASSQELALGANVLTF

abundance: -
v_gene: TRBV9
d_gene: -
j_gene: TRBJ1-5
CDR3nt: TGTGCCAGCAGCGAGGGGAAGGGGCTTGGCAATCAGCCCCAGCATTTT
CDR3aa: CASSEGKGLGNQPQHF

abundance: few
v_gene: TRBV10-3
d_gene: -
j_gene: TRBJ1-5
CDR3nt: TGTGCCACAAGCGTGCAGGGAGGATTTGAGCCCCAGCATTTT
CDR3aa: CATSVQGGFEPQHF

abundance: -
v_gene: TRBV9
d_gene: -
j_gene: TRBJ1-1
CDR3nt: TGTGCCAGCAGCGCAGAGGGGGGGGGCGGGTTAACTGAAGCTTTCTTT
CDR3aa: CASSAEGGGGLTEAFF

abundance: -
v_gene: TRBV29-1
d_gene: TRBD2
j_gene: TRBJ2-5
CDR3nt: TGCAGCGCCCAGCGGGAGCTCGGGGAGACCCAGTACTTC
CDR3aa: CSAQRELGETQYF

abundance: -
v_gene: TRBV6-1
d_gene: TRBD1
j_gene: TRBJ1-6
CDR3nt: TGTGCCAGCAGTCCGACAGGGAGGACCCTCCACTTT
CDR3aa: CASSPTGRTLHF

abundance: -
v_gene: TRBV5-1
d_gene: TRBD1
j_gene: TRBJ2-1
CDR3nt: TGCGCCAGCAGCTTGGACAGGGGGTTCGATGAGCAGTTCTTC
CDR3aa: CASSLDRGFDEQFF

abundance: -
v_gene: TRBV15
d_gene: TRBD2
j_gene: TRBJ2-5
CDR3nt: TGTGCCACCAGCAGAGAGGCTAGCGGGGGGAAAGAGACCCAGTACTTC
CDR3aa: CATSREASGGKETQYF

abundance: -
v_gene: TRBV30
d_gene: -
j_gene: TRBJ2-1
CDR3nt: TGTGCCTGGACTTCAGACTTCTACAATGAGCAGTTCTTC
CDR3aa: CAWTSDFYNEQFF

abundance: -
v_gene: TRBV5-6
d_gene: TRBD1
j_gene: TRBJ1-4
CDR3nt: TGCGCCAGCAGCTTGGGGACAGGTGAAAAACTGTTTTTT
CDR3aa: CASSLGTGEKLFF

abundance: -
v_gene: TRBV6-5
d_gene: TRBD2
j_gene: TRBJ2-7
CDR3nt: TGTGCCAGCAAACTAGCGGGAGGGTACGAGCAGTACTTC
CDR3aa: CASKLAGGYEQYF

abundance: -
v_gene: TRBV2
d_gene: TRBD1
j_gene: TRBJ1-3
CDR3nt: TGTGCCAGCAGTGAAAGGGGGACAGGGATGGGAAACACCATATATTTT
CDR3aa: CASSERGTGMGNTIYF

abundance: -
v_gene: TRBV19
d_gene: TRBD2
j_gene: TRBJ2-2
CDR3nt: TGTGCCAGTAGTATAGTGCTAGCGGGCACCGGGGAGCTGTTTTTT
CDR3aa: CASSIVLAGTGELFF

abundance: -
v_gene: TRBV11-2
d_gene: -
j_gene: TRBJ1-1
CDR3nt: TGTGCCAGCAGCTTAAGGTGGGGGGAGTCGAACACTGAAGCTTTCTTT
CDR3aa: CASSLRWGESNTEAFF

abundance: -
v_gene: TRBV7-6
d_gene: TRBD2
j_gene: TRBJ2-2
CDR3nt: TGTGCCAGCAGCTTAGAATCCGGGACTAGCGGTACCGGGGAGCTGTTTTTT
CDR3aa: CASSLESGTSGTGELFF

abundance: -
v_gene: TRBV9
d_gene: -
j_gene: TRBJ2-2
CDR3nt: TGTGCCAGCAGCGTAGCCGCCGGACAACAAGACACCGGGGAGCTGTTTTTT
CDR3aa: CASSVAAGQQDTGELFF

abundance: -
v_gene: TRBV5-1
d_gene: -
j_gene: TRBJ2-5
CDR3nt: TGCGCCAGCTCACTACCCGCCCAAGCCACCCAGTACTTC
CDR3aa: CASSLPAQATQYF

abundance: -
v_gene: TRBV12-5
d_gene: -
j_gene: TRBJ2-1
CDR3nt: TGTGCTAGTGCCGCCGGGGGTGAGCAGTTCTTC
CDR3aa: CASAAGGEQFF

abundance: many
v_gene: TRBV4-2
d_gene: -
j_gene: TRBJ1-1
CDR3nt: TGTGCCAGCAGCCGAGGTGCGCCGGGTCTTACCACGGTGAACACTGAAGCTTTCTTT
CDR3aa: CASSRGAPGLTTVNTEAFF

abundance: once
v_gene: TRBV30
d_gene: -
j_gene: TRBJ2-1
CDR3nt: TGTGCCTGGAGTGATTTAGGGGAAGTGGCATACAATGAGCAGTTCTTC
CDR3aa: CAWSDLGEVAYNEQFF

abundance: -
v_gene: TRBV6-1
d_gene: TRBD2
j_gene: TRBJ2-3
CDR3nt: TGTGCCAGCAGGGGCGGGGGGCATGGAGATACGCAGTATTTT
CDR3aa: CASRGGGHGDTQYF